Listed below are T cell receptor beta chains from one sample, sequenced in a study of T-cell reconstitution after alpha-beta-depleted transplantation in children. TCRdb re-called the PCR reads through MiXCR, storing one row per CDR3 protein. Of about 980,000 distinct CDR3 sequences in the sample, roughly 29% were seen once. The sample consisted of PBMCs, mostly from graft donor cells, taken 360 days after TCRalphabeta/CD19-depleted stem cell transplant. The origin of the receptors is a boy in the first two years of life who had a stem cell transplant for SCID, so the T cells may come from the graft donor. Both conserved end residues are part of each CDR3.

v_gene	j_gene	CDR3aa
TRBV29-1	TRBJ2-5	CSAGRDTQETQYF
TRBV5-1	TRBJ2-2	CASREQAYTGELFF
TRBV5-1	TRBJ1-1	CASSFGQVTNTEAFF
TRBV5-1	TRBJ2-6	CASSLVTGGRGANVLTF
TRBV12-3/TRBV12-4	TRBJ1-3	CASSPVTGNTIYF
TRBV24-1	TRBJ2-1	CATSWGGSYNEQFF
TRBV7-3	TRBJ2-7	CASSIAPGPSYEQYF
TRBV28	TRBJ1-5	CASSLSGRNQPQHF
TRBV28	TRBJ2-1	CASSFPTIQNGTGGLDEQFF
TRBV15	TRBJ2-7	CATSRDRAPHEQYF
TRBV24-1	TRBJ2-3	CATSDLRKGGLGADTQYF
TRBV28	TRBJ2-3	CASTSKWGRRDTQYF
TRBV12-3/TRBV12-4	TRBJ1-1	CASSSTGGGTEAFF
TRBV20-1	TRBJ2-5	CSALLGQETQYF
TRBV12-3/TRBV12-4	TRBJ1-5	CASSLVGRRNQPQHF
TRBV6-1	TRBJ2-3	CASSPTLGATDTQYF
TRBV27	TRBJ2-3	CASRPLAGRDTQYF
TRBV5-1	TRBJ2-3	CASSLGITEQYF
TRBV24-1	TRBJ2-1	CATSDRARRDNEQFF
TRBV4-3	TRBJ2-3	CASSQDTAGTSTDTQYF
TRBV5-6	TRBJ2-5	CASSSPGLRKRTQYF
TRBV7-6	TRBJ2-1	CASSLLAGGDLSYNEQFF
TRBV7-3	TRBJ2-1	CASSSTGAGGPSYNEQFF
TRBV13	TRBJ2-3	CASTNPRADTDTQYF
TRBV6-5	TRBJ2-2	CASSYRQGWAGTGELFF
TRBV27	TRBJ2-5	CARIEEGRETQYF
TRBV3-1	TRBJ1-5	CASSQLLTAQPQHF
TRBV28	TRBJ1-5	CASSTWTGGMDQPQHF
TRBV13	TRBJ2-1	CASSFVPGQGYEQFF
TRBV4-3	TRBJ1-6	CASSQDMLNSPLHF
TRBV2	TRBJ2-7	CASSDLTDYEQYF
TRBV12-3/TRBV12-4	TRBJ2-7	CASSLTHRNSEQYF